This T cell receptor beta chain was retrieved from a study of blood T cells in healthy people across ages. Study-level findings and limits: With age, beta diversity per million T cells declined roughly linearly, significantly by 40.

Through a sample-barcoded 5' primer and a J-beta primer mix, a second PCR was run for roughly 6 to 12 cycles. The template-switch adaptor was a 5' adaptor with 12 random nucleotides. It tagged each cDNA molecule. TCRdb re-called the 5' RACE reads through MiXCR, storing one row per CDR3 protein. The table includes roughly 700,000 distinct CDR3 sequences, around a quarter detected once. A minimum of 6 million PBMCs was isolated per sample. With regard to this clonotype: Its cognate antigen is unknown.

Another study also made use of these data, one on T cells of mothers and their children. That report adds: cDNA was made from all extracted RNA, around 1.5 ug per 15 ul.

The sequencing input was blood. This TCR was sampled from a boy between 10 and 17 years old in good health.

CDR3 nucleotide sequence: TGTGCCAGCAGTTCTCTAGTATTGGATGAGCAGTTCTTC. Amino acid sequence: CASSSLVLDEQFF. The gene calls are TRBV12-3 or TRBV12-4 and TRBJ2-5; D gene ambiguous. The J call may be faulty, since TRBJ2-1 better matches the DNA end. The CDR3 covers 13 residues.